This TCR beta chain stems from a study of tumor and adjacent non-tumor tissue in lung cancer. The wider study: Histology: about a dozen adenocarcinoma, a couple of squamous cell carcinoma, 1 small cell lung cancer. Stage I to III disease affected about nine men and roughly five women aged about 31 to 80. Study-level results: Tumor repertoires had a smaller top 100 clone share than normal lung.

The V gene's germline CDR1 is DFQATT and CDR2 SNEGSKA (reference sequence). CDR3 length: 14 amino acids. Unmatched junction bases numbered 9, after V lost 7 bases and J lost 3 bases. This clonotype was picked up a small number of times. As yet, its antigen is unknown. This sample's RNA came from whole unsorted tissue. This non-tumor lung sample came from over 3 cm beyond the tumor edge. Donors were chemotherapy-naive, newly diagnosed lung cancer surgical patients in China, August–late 2014. Three rounds of nested PCR, following a modified ARM-PCR protocol, produced the TCRbeta library. TCRdb analysed the multiplex PCR reads with MiXCR anew, one entry per CDR3 protein. The sample has 80,000 to 100,000 distinct CDR3 sequences; approximately 80% are singletons.

The sequence was obtained from a man in his 60s with small cell lung cancer. The material sequenced was distant non-tumor lung tissue. V gene TRBV20-1 combines with J gene TRBJ1-1; 9 nucleotides match TRBD1. This CDR3 is CSVKEQGAYTEAFF. The CDR3 DNA reads as TGCAGTGTTAAGGAACAGGGGGCGTACACTGAAGCTTTCTTT.